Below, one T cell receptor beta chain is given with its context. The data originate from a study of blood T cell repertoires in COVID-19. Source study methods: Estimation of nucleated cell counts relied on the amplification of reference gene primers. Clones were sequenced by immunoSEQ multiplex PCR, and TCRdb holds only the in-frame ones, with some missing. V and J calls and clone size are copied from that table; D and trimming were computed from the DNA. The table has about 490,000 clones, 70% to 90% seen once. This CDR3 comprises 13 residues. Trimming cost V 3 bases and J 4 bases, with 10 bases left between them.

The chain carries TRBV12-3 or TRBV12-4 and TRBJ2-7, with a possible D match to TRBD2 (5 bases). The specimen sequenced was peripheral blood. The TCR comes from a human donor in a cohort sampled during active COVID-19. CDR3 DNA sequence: TGTGCCAGCAGTTTCGGGATCTCTTACGAGCAGTACTTC. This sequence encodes CASSFGISYEQYF.